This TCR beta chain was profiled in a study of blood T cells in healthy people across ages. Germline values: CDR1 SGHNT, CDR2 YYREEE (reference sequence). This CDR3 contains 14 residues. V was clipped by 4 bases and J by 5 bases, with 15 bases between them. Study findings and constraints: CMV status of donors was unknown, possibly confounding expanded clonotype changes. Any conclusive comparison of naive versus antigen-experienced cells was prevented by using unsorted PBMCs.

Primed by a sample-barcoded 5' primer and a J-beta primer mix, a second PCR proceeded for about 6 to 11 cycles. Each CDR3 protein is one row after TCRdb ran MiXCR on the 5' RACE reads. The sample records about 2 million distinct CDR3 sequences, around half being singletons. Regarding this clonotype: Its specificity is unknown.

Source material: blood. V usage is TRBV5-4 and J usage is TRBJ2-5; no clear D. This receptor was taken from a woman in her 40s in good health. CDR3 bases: TGTGCCAGCAGCCTGGGTGGTCCTGTGGAGACCCAGTACTTC. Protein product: CASSLGGPVETQYF.